Following are 31 T cell receptor beta chains from one sample sequenced in a study of T cells after yellow fever vaccination. TCRdb re-called the 5' RACE reads with MiXCR, one entry per CDR3 protein. The sample yields 400,000 to 650,000 distinct CDR3 sequences, just over 20% seen once. Sequenced here: PBMCs, sampled about 21 days after the first yellow fever vaccination. These receptors originate from a man aged 18-30 years who received the YFV17D yellow fever vaccine.

The chain has TRBV20-1 and TRBJ1-6; 7 bases agree with TRBD1. In germline, CDR1 is DFQATT, CDR2 SNEGSKA (reference sequence). CDR3 length equals 15 residues. J gave up 6 bases and V 0 bases, and 5 bases lay outside the gene matches. Here the CDR3 DNA reads TGCAGTGCTAGAGACGAAGGGACAGTTAATTCACCCCTCCACTTT. This translates into CSARDEGTVNSPLHF.

The genes are TRBV5-5 and TRBJ2-1; D gene unclear. V was cut by 0 bases and J by 4 bases, with 11 bases left in between. The CDR3 covers 15 residues. Germline V gives CDR1 SGHKS, CDR2 YYEKEE (reference sequence). The CDR3 sequence is CASSLDAKAYNEQFF. CDR3 sequence (DNA): TGTGCCAGCAGCTTGGACGCTAAAGCGTACAATGAGCAGTTCTTC.

This clonotype was seen more than once but under ten times. The chain uses TRBV7-2 and TRBJ2-4; a possible D gene is TRBD1 (5 bases). V dropped 2 bases and J dropped 15 bases, with 20 bases sitting between them. The CDR3 covers 14 residues. Germline CDR1 SGHTA, CDR2 FQGNSA. This CDR3 is CASSLRIVGQQLYF. The CDR3 DNA follows: TGTGCCAGCAGCTTACGTATCGTGGGGCAACAGCTGTACTTC. The variable domain in full, completed from reference TRBV7-2 and TRBJ2-4, reads GAGVSQSPSNKVTEKGKDVELRCDPISGHTALYWYRQSLGQGLEFLIYFQGNSAPDKSGLPSDRFSAERTGGSVSTLTIQRTQQEDSAVYLCASSLRIVGQQLYFGAGTRLSVL.

This clonotype was counted between two and nine times. The V and J genes are TRBV6-1 and TRBJ1-1; unclear D gene. The germline V gene has CDR1 MNHNS and CDR2 SASEGT. The CDR3 consists of 13 residues. V was trimmed by 5 bases and J by 11 bases, leaving 18 bases between them. CDR3 DNA: TGTGCCAGCAGTCCTCCCCGGGGAGCTGGGGCTTTCTTT. It codes for CASSPPRGAGAFF.

The sample holds a few counts of this clonotype. V usage is TRBV20-1 and J usage is TRBJ2-3; TRBD2 agrees at 11 bases. In germline, CDR1 is DFQATT, CDR2 SNEGSKA (reference sequence). The J segment lost 1 base and the V segment lost 5 bases, leaving 11 bases of the junction unmatched. The CDR3 runs to 17 residues. CDR3 nucleotides: TGCAGTGCTGCTCCACTCCCTAGCGGGGGGCGCACAGATACGCAGTATTTT. Residues: CSAAPLPSGGRTDTQYF.

The chain joins TRBV5-4 to TRBJ2-7; D remains unclear. Trimming left V 0 bases short and J 3 bases short, with 13 bases between. Germline values: CDR1 SGHNT, CDR2 YYREEE (reference sequence). This CDR3 is built from 15 residues. CDR3 in DNA: TGTGCCAGCAGCTTGGGTGGCAGGACCAGCTACGAGCAGTACTTC. This gives the protein CASSLGGRTSYEQYF. Full variable domain (rest looked up from reference TRBV5-4 and TRBJ2-7): ETGVTQSPTHLIKTRGQQVTLRCSSQSGHNTVSWYQQALGQGPQFIFQYYREEENGRGNFPPRFSGLQFPNYSSELNVNALELDDSALYLCASSLGGRTSYEQYFGPGTRLTVT.

This clonotype was observed a few times. The rearrangement uses TRBV5-1 and TRBJ1-3; D call uncertain. Looked up from germline, CDR1 is SGHRS and CDR2 is YFSETQ. This CDR3 is 15 amino acids long. The ends were cut back, 4 bases at V and 0 bases at J, with 11 bases in the middle. Written as DNA, the CDR3 is TGCGCCAGCAGCCCGGACGTCCACTCTGGAAACACCATATATTTT. Translation: CASSPDVHSGNTIYF.

This clonotype has only a few counts. This rearrangement joins TRBV7-3 to TRBJ2-3; the D gene is possibly TRBD2 (6 bases). Trimming shortened V by 5 bases and J by 9 bases, and 21 bases separated the two germline ends. The CDR3 has 15 amino acids. From germline, CDR1 is SGHTA and CDR2 FQGTGA. The DNA of the CDR3 is TGTGCCAGCAGCCCCGGAGGAGGGATAAGCGGGACGCAGTATTTT. Translation gives CASSPGGGISGTQYF.

This clonotype was picked up one time. Since a much larger clone is just one base distant, this may be a read error. The chain uses TRBV4-1 and TRBJ1-4; tentative D call: TRBD1 (6 bases). V lost 3 bases, J lost 8 bases, and 22 bases lay in between. CDR3 length equals 17 residues. Germline loops: CDR1 MGHRA, CDR2 YSYEKL. The CDR3 sequence: CASSHPPARQEGEKLFF. The CDR3 region has the DNA TGCGCCAGCAGCCATCCCCCAGCGCGACAGGAGGGGGAAAAACTGTTTTTT.

V gene TRBV5-3 combines with J gene TRBJ2-5; either TRBD1 or TRBD2 may supply D (5 bases each). TRBV5-3 is designated an ORF whose function remains uncertain. V lost 9 bases to trimming and J lost 5 bases, with 23 bases between them. CDR3 size: 15 residues. CDR3 sequence: CAMSPGLLWDETQYF. The CDR3 nucleotides read TGTGCCATGAGCCCCGGGCTCCTCTGGGACGAGACCCAGTACTTC.

This clonotype was counted between two and nine times. The chain has TRBV18 and TRBJ2-3, with a tentative D call TRBD2 (5 bases). V gave up 0 bases and J gave up 2 bases, with 9 bases separating them. The CDR3 runs to 15 residues. Germline V gives CDR1 KGHSH, CDR2 LQKENI. Here the CDR3 reads CASSPPSGITDTQYF. The CDR3 region has the DNA TGTGCCAGCTCACCACCGTCGGGGATCACAGATACGCAGTATTTT.

This clonotype was detected only a few times. This chain joins TRBV7-8 and TRBJ1-4; 10 nucleotides line up with TRBD1. Germline lookup yields CDR1 SGHVS and CDR2 FQNEAQ. The CDR3 is 16 amino acids. Trimming at V came to 5 bases and at J to 8 bases, leaving 11 bases not matched to a gene. The CDR3 DNA reads as TGTGCCAGCAGCGGCCGACAGGGGGCATGGAGAGAAAAACTGTTTTTT. Translation: CASSGRQGAWREKLFF.

The rearrangement uses TRBV5-8 and TRBJ2-2; weak D call: TRBD2 (6 bases). Germline CDR1 reads SGHTS; CDR2 reads YDEGEE. The CDR3 runs to 13 residues. V lost 6 bases to trimming and J lost 6 bases, with 12 bases between them. The CDR3 nucleotides are TGTGCCAGCATGCGGGGTACGGCCGGGGAGCTGTTTTTT. As protein: CASMRGTAGELFF.

This sequence joins TRBV4-3 and TRBJ2-1; 10 bases agree with TRBD2. Germline V lookup: CDR1 LGHNA, CDR2 YSLEER. The CDR3 has 15 amino acids. Trimming removed 3 bases from V and 6 bases from J; junction bases left unmatched: 5. The CDR3 coding sequence is TGCGCCAGCAGCCACGGGCCTAGCGGGGGCAATGAGCAGTTCTTC. It translates to CASSHGPSGGNEQFF.

The J gene is TRBJ2-1, the V gene TRBV7-9; D might be TRBD1 (5 bases). Per the germline V gene, CDR1 is SEHNR and CDR2 is FQNEAQ (reference sequence). This CDR3 spans 16 amino acids. V shed 4 bases and J shed 7 bases, with 20 bases lying between them. The DNA for the CDR3 is TGTGCCAGCAGCTCCCCCCGGTGGGGCCGGGTAAATGAGCAGTTCTTC. This sequence encodes CASSSPRWGRVNEQFF.

This clonotype has more than one count but fewer than ten. The chain carries TRBV20-1 and TRBJ1-1; D gene uncertain. Trimming removed 7 bases from V and 1 base from J, with 13 bases in between. This CDR3 comprises 13 residues. Looked up from germline, CDR1 is DFQATT and CDR2 is SNEGSKA (reference sequence). The CDR3 DNA reads TGCAGTGTCCCTTATGAGCAGAACACTGAAGCTTTCTTT. The encoded protein is CSVPYEQNTEAFF.

The chain couples TRBV5-1 to TRBJ2-3, with 8 nucleotides matching TRBD1. The CDR3 extends over 16 amino acids. Trimming removed 4 bases from V and 1 base from J; junction bases left unmatched: 8. The germline gives CDR1 SGHRS, CDR2 YFSETQ. The CDR3 spells CASSVQGAGRTDTQYF. CDR3 in DNA: TGCGCCAGCAGCGTTCAGGGGGCGGGCCGCACAGATACGCAGTATTTT.

This clonotype showed up just a few times. The chain recombines TRBV12-3 or TRBV12-4 with TRBJ1-1; possibly TRBD1 for D (5 bases). Trimming took off 6 bases at V and 3 bases at J, with 20 bases between the two ends. There are 16 residues in the CDR3. Written as DNA, the CDR3 is TGTGCCAGCAGCCTAGGGACTTCCGGAGGGTACACTGAAGCTTTCTTT. The encoded protein is CASSLGTSGGYTEAFF.

This clonotype turned up a few times. V is TRBV19 and J is TRBJ2-5; no definite D call. Trimming left V 5 bases short and J 5 bases short, with 15 bases between. The CDR3 covers 14 residues. The germline CDR1 and CDR2 sequences are LNHDA and SQIVND (reference sequence). CDR3 residues: CASSSAGFGETQYF. The CDR3 bases are TGTGCCAGTAGTTCCGCCGGGTTCGGGGAGACCCAGTACTTC.

The chain joins TRBV18 to TRBJ2-2, with unresolved D. Trimming removed 4 bases from V and 5 bases from J, with 8 bases in between. Per the germline V gene, CDR1 is KGHSH and CDR2 is LQKENI. This CDR3 has 13 amino acids. CDR3 DNA sequence: TGTGCCAGCTCACGAAGACAAACCGGGGAGCTGTTTTTT. Translated: CASSRRQTGELFF.

This clonotype has more than one count but fewer than ten. The chain uses TRBV12-3 or TRBV12-4 and TRBJ2-2; D is unclear. V shed 6 bases and J shed 5 bases, with 10 bases lying between them. The CDR3 has 13 amino acids. The CDR3 DNA sequence: TGTGCCAGCAGCTATCGTTGGACCGGGGAGCTGTTTTTT. Encoded protein: CASSYRWTGELFF.

This sequence joins TRBV12-3 or TRBV12-4 and TRBJ2-2, with D possibly TRBD1 on 6 matching bases. There are 15 residues in the CDR3. Between the trimmed V and J ends, which lost 3 bases and 4 bases, there was a span of 12 bases. CDR3 residues: CASSLRQGTTGELFF. In nucleotides, the CDR3 is TGTGCCAGCAGTTTGAGGCAGGGGACCACCGGGGAGCTGTTTTTT.

The chain couples TRBV6-2 or TRBV6-3 to TRBJ2-1; tentatively, D is TRBD1 (5 bases). V was clipped by 8 bases and J by 9 bases, with 17 bases between them. The germline V gene encodes CDR1 MNHEY and CDR2 SVGEGT. There are 13 residues in the CDR3. For the CDR3, the DNA is TGTGCCAGCCAAGGAACAGGTACAACTGAGCAGTTCTTC. As protein: CASQGTGTTEQFF.

This clonotype was counted a few times. The chain joins TRBV4-3 to TRBJ1-4; D is unresolved. The V end lost 1 base, the J end lost 6 bases, and 12 bases lay between the germline ends. Germline V gene data show CDR1 as LGHNA and CDR2 as YSLEER. This CDR3 region has 15 residues. CDR3 sequence reads: CASSQGVQRHEKLFF. The CDR3 DNA is TGCGCCAGCAGCCAAGGAGTACAGAGGCATGAAAAACTGTTTTTT.

This clonotype showed up many times. V usage is TRBV5-1 and J usage is TRBJ2-3, with TRBD1 matching over 7 bases. The CDR3 loop spans 15 amino acids. CDR1 is SGHRS and CDR2 is YFSETQ in the germline V gene. Trimming removed 4 bases from V and 5 bases from J; junction bases left unmatched: 10. DNA for the CDR3: TGCGCCAGCAGCGAGCTACAGGGGACGATAGATACGCAGTATTTT. Translation: CASSELQGTIDTQYF.

The genes are TRBV15 and TRBJ1-6, with 7 bases matching TRBD1. The J segment lost 2 bases and the V segment lost 5 bases, leaving 15 bases of the junction unmatched. Germline-derived CDR1 and CDR2 are LNHNV and YYDKDF (reference sequence). There are 19 residues in the CDR3. This CDR3 is CATSPLAEGAHPYNSPLHF. CDR3 nucleotides: TGTGCCACCAGCCCCCTAGCGGAGGGGGCGCATCCCTATAATTCACCCCTCCACTTT.

The CDR3 bases are TGTGCCAGCAGCCAGGGAGGCTGGGGCGAGCAGTACGTC. This gives the protein CASSQGGWGEQYV. This sequence joins TRBV14 and TRBJ2-7, with a possible D match to TRBD2 (6 bases). Trimming took 3 bases from V and 6 from J, leaving 12 bases between them. There are 13 residues in the CDR3. Germline CDR1 and CDR2: SGHDN and FVKESK.

In this sample, this clonotype turned up a few times. The V gene is TRBV20-1, the J gene TRBJ2-7; D might be TRBD1 or TRBD2, each matching 5 bases. Trimming stripped 6 bases from V and 4 bases from J, with 16 bases between. The CDR3 extends over 13 amino acids. Germline CDR1 reads DFQATT; CDR2 reads SNEGSKA (reference sequence). CDR3 region: CSANTGRWYEQYV. The CDR3 DNA follows: TGCAGTGCCAACACGGGACGCTGGTACGAGCAGTACGTC.

This clonotype was seen more than once but under ten times. V is TRBV3-1 and J is TRBJ2-5, with D tentatively TRBD2 (6 bases). The CDR3 has 16 amino acids. Germline V gene lookup returns CDR1 LGHDT and CDR2 YNNKEL (reference sequence). The V end was cut by 4 bases, the J end by 2 bases, with 17 bases between. The CDR3 nucleotides are TGTGCCAGCAGCCCCGCTGGGGCGGGGTGGCAAGAGACCCAGTACTTC. It specifies CASSPAGAGWQETQYF.

J is TRBJ1-5 and V is TRBV4-3; D is uncertain. The CDR3 is made up of 15 amino acids. V was shortened by 0 bases and J by 3 bases, with 9 bases between the two germline ends. Germline-derived CDR1 and CDR2 are LGHNA and YSLEER. This chain's CDR3 is CASSQDGLLNQPQHF. In DNA, the CDR3 is TGCGCCAGCAGCCAAGATGGGCTACTCAATCAGCCCCAGCATTTT.

The V gene is TRBV4-1, the J gene TRBJ2-7; D is possibly TRBD2 (5 bases). Germline V gene sequence: CDR1 MGHRA, CDR2 YSYEKL. This CDR3 contains 15 residues. V lost 0 bases and J lost 3, with 12 bases in between. CDR3 amino acids: CASSQEMLSGYEQYF. The DNA for the CDR3 is TGCGCCAGCAGCCAAGAAATGTTGAGCGGCTACGAGCAGTACTTC.